The 27 T cell receptor beta chains listed next were all sequenced from one sample in a study of OX40 agonist ivuxolimab in advanced cancers. Using immunoSEQ multiplex PCR, the repertoire was profiled, and TCRdb retains in-frame clones only, with some absent. The table shows tens of thousands of clones, with less than 90% occurring only once. The sample was CD4+ or CD8+ T cells sorted from blood, taken in a trial of the OX40 agonist ivuxolimab. These receptors were taken from an adult with an advanced solid tumor such as melanoma, head and neck, liver or kidney cancer.

The J gene is TRBJ2-1, the V gene TRBV10-3; D is possibly TRBD1 or TRBD2 (6 bases each). Germline-derived CDR1 and CDR2 are ENHRY and SYGVKD. Deletions cut 5 bases from V and 7 bases from J, with 21 bases between. The CDR3 contains 16 residues. CDR3: CAISPLLGGLKNEQFF. The CDR3 region has the DNA TGTGCCATCAGTCCCCTTTTGGGGGGCTTGAAAAATGAGCAGTTCTTC.

The chain's CDR3 is CASITKRSGFSYEQYF. Written as DNA, the CDR3 is TGTGCCAGCATCACCAAGAGGAGCGGTTTTTCCTACGAGCAGTACTTC. V and J are TRBV28 and TRBJ2-7, with D tentatively TRBD2 (5 bases). This CDR3 has 16 residues. Trimming removed 7 bases at V and 1 base at J, with 20 bases between. Per the germline V gene, CDR1 is MDHEN and CDR2 is SYDVKM.

This chain links TRBV4-2 with TRBJ2-2; possibly TRBD1 for D (5 bases). Germline assignment: CDR1 LGHNA and CDR2 YNFKEQ. The CDR3 is made up of 16 amino acids. V was pared by 4 bases and J by 4 bases, with 16 bases between. In DNA, the CDR3 is TGTGCCAGCAGCCGCCCCGGAGCCCAGGGCACCGGGGAGCTGTTTTTT. The encoded protein is CASSRPGAQGTGELFF.

This clone was recorded once. The gene calls are TRBV10-3 and TRBJ2-7, with 7 nucleotides matching TRBD1. This CDR3 spans 15 amino acids. V trimming: 0 bases; J trimming: 6 bases; junction bases outside the gene matches: 8. The germline V gene encodes CDR1 ENHRY and CDR2 SYGVKD. CDR3 DNA: TGTGCCATCAGTGAGTCGGGGCAGGGGGACGGCGAGCAGTACTTC. Its protein product is CAISESGQGDGEQYF.

The rearrangement uses TRBV19 and TRBJ2-1, with 8 bases lining up with TRBD1. This CDR3 has 15 residues. J was trimmed by 4 bases and V by 4 bases; bases with no gene match: 6. Germline CDR1 reads LNHDA; CDR2 reads SQIVND (reference sequence). CDR3 sequence (DNA): TGTGCCAGTAGTAGCCGGGACAGGCCTTACAATGAGCAGTTCTTC. This translates into CASSSRDRPYNEQFF.

This chain joins TRBV18 and TRBJ2-6, with D tentatively TRBD1 (5 bases). The V end was cut by 1 base, the J end by 0 bases, with 13 bases between. Germline values: CDR1 KGHSH, CDR2 LQKENI. This CDR3 region has 18 residues. The CDR3 spells CASSPQTELVSGANVLTF. The DNA for the CDR3 is TGTGCCAGCTCACCACAGACAGAACTTGTCTCTGGGGCCAACGTCCTGACTTTC.

The chain is built from TRBV5-1 and TRBJ2-1, with D uncertain. The germline V gene has CDR1 SGHRS and CDR2 YFSETQ. The CDR3 has 16 residues. Trimming stripped 4 bases from V and 7 bases from J, with 21 bases between. CDR3 sequence reads: CASSRTSYGVVNEQFF. DNA of the CDR3: TGCGCCAGCAGCCGAACCTCTTATGGGGTAGTGAATGAGCAGTTCTTC.

This clone has only one observation. CDR3 bases: TGCGCCAGCAGCCAAGGTCCCATGCGGGGCCAGGGTCAGCCCCAGCATTTT. Amino acids: CASSQGPMRGQGQPQHF. V gene TRBV4-1 combines with J gene TRBJ1-5; a possible D gene is TRBD1 (5 bases). Germline V lookup: CDR1 MGHRA, CDR2 YSYEKL. CDR3 length equals 17 residues. V was cut by 1 base and J by 6 bases, with 19 bases left in between.

The chain carries TRBV6-6 and TRBJ1-1; 8 bases agree with TRBD1. Trimming removed 7 bases from V and 3 bases from J; junction bases left unmatched: 7. The V gene's germline CDR1 is MNHNY and CDR2 SVGAGI (reference sequence). The CDR3 contains 14 residues. The CDR3 region is CASTQQGEDTEAFF. CDR3 nucleotide sequence: TGTGCCAGCACTCAACAGGGGGAAGACACTGAAGCTTTCTTT.

CDR3 nucleotide sequence: TGTGCCAGCATAAGAGGGGAAGACACCGGGGAGCTGTTTTTT. Protein product: CASIRGEDTGELFF. V and J are TRBV2 and TRBJ2-2; D might be TRBD1 or TRBD2, each matching 5 bases. The CDR3 length is 14 residues. Looked up from germline, CDR1 is SNHLY and CDR2 is FYNNEI. V was shortened by 7 bases and J by 3 bases, with 12 bases between the two germline ends.

The chain couples TRBV5-6 to TRBJ1-6; unclear D gene. Trimming took 1 base from V and 15 from J, leaving 17 bases between them. Germline assignment: CDR1 SGHDT and CDR2 YYEEEE. The CDR3 is 14 residues long. CDR3 nucleotide sequence: TGTGCCAGCAGCTTGAGTCTGGGTGGACTCTTCCTCCACTTT. Translating it yields CASSLSLGGLFLHF.

The rearrangement joins TRBV7-2 to TRBJ1-3, with D possibly TRBD1 on 6 matching bases. The CDR3 runs 17 residues. Trimming shortened V by 4 bases and J by 0 bases, and 16 bases separated the two germline ends. The germline gives CDR1 SGHTA, CDR2 FQGNSA. The CDR3 nucleotides are TGTGCCAGCAGCTCTTACCGGACAGCCTTCTCTGGAAACACCATATATTTT. Translation gives CASSSYRTAFSGNTIYF.

The rearrangement uses TRBV7-3 and TRBJ2-7; 8 bases are a match to TRBD2. CDR1 SGHTA and CDR2 FQGTGA come from the germline V gene. Trimming cost V 5 bases and J 2 bases; bases outside gene matches: 8. The CDR3 runs to 15 residues. In nucleotides, the CDR3 is TGTGCCAGCAGCCCCTTCGGGGGGGGACCCTACGAGCAGTACTTC. Its translation: CASSPFGGGPYEQYF. Full variable domain (missing parts from reference TRBV7-3 and TRBJ2-7): GAGVSQTPSNKVTEKGKYVELRCDPISGHTALYWYRQSLGQGPEFLIYFQGTGAADDSGLPNDRFFAVRPEGSVSTLKIQRTERGDSAVYLCASSPFGGGPYEQYFGPGTRLTVT.

This chain links TRBV5-1 with TRBJ2-7; TRBD2 agrees at 12 bases. Germline loops: CDR1 SGHRS, CDR2 YFSETQ. V trimming: 4 bases; J trimming: 3 bases; junction bases outside the gene matches: 2. There are 14 residues in the CDR3. CDR3 DNA: TGCGCCAGCAGCCGGACTAGCGGGATCTACGAGCAGTACTTC. This translates into CASSRTSGIYEQYF.

The chain links TRBV5-1 to TRBJ2-2; 7 bases map to TRBD1. Looked up from germline, CDR1 is SGHRS and CDR2 is YFSETQ. V gave up 2 bases and J gave up 7 bases; unmatched junction bases: 5. The CDR3 contains 14 residues. This CDR3 reads CASSFTRDSGELFF. The CDR3 region has the DNA TGCGCCAGCAGCTTTACCCGGGACAGCGGGGAGCTGTTTTTT.

The V call is TRBV2, the J call TRBJ2-3; 9 bases match TRBD2. V shed 4 bases, J shed 6 bases, and the junction held 11 bases outside the gene matches. The V gene's germline CDR1 is SNHLY and CDR2 FYNNEI. The CDR3 is made up of 16 amino acids. This CDR3 reads CASSVLGAGGRDTQYF. CDR3 bases: TGTGCCAGCAGTGTCCTAGGAGCGGGAGGTAGGGATACGCAGTATTTT.

The chain is built from TRBV5-6 and TRBJ2-2; 7 bases match TRBD1. Trimming took 0 bases from V and 4 from J; bases not matched to a gene: 3. CDR1 is SGHDT, CDR2 YYEEEE, per germline. The length of the CDR3 is 15 residues. Here the CDR3 DNA reads TGTGCCAGCAGCTTGGCGGACAGGTCCACCGGGGAGCTGTTTTTT. Translating gives CASSLADRSTGELFF.

The chain joins TRBV30 to TRBJ1-6; D call uncertain. The germline gives CDR1 GTSNPN, CDR2 SVGIG (reference sequence). The CDR3 extends over 11 amino acids. Trimming shortened V by 0 bases and J by 9 bases, and 3 bases separated the two germline ends. CDR3 amino acids: CAWSVGSPLHF. CDR3 sequence (DNA): TGTGCCTGGAGTGTTGGTTCACCCCTCCACTTT.

The V call is TRBV5-1, the J call TRBJ1-2; D is perhaps TRBD1 (5 bases). The V end lost 4 bases, the J end lost 2 bases, and 15 bases lay between the germline ends. The germline V gene has CDR1 SGHRS and CDR2 YFSETQ. The CDR3 sequence is 15 residues long. The CDR3 region is CASSVGPLMNYGYTF. CDR3 nucleotides: TGCGCCAGCAGCGTGGGACCCCTGATGAACTATGGCTACACCTTC.

This clone has only one observation. This chain uses TRBV6-6 with TRBJ1-3; 8 nucleotides match TRBD1. The CDR3 is 16 amino acids. The trim removed 7 bases at V and 1 base at J, leaving 9 bases unmatched. CDR1 and CDR2 (germline): MNHNY, SVGAGI (reference sequence). CDR3 sequence: CASKIPGQESGNTIYF. The DNA for the CDR3 is TGTGCCAGCAAAATCCCGGGACAGGAATCTGGAAACACCATATATTTT.

This chain uses TRBV5-6 with TRBJ1-2, with a tentative D call TRBD1 (5 bases). Trimming removed 4 bases at V and 4 bases at J, with 11 bases between. The CDR3 runs 13 residues. Germline assignment: CDR1 SGHDT and CDR2 YYEEEE. The CDR3 nucleotides read TGTGCCAGCAGCCCGGGGCGAAGCTATGGCTACACCTTC. Translation gives CASSPGRSYGYTF.

The chain joins TRBV19 to TRBJ2-1; 7 nucleotides align to TRBD1. The CDR3 is 14 residues long. The V segment lost 9 bases and the J segment 6 bases; nucleotides outside the gene matches: 11. Germline V gives CDR1 LNHDA, CDR2 SQIVND (reference sequence). CDR3 bases: TGTGCCAGACTTAAGGGACAGATCGGCAATGAGCAGTTCTTC. It specifies CARLKGQIGNEQFF.

For the CDR3, the DNA is TGCGCCAGCAGCCAAGCGGGCGGCAGGGGGTACACTGAAGCTTTCTTT. It codes for CASSQAGGRGYTEAFF. The rearrangement joins TRBV4-1 to TRBJ1-1; 7 nucleotides align to TRBD1. CDR1 is MGHRA, CDR2 YSYEKL, per germline. The V and J ends lost 1 base and 3 bases, in that order; junction bases with no gene match: 8. CDR3 size: 16 residues.

This clone has just one count. The V gene is TRBV7-3, the J gene TRBJ2-7, with D possibly matching TRBD1 (6 bases). V lost 6 bases to trimming and J lost 7 bases, with 16 bases between them. The CDR3 has 13 amino acids. The germline V gene encodes CDR1 SGHTA and CDR2 FQGTGA. The CDR3 DNA is TGTGCCAGCAGTCTTACACAGGGTGAAGAGCAGTACTTC. This gives the protein CASSLTQGEEQYF.

This clone was counted a single time. The chain joins TRBV6-6 to TRBJ1-3; 9 bases align to TRBD1. The germline V gene has CDR1 MNHNY and CDR2 SVGAGI (reference sequence). The J segment lost 4 bases and the V segment lost 5 bases, leaving 3 bases of the junction unmatched. The CDR3 is 14 residues long. The CDR3 sequence is CASSRTGVGNTIYF. DNA of the CDR3: TGTGCCAGCAGTCGGACAGGGGTAGGAAACACCATATATTTT.

The chain links TRBV19 to TRBJ2-7; D not certain. Trimming stripped 2 bases from V and 0 bases from J, with 11 bases between. The length of the CDR3 is 15 residues. Germline CDR1 LNHDA, CDR2 SQIVND (reference sequence). The CDR3, as DNA: TGTGCCAGTAGTATATCCTCGGAGAGCTCCTACGAGCAGTACTTC. Translating it yields CASSISSESSYEQYF.

The V gene is TRBV27, the J gene TRBJ1-2; perhaps TRBD1 as D (6 bases). CDR1 is MNHEY and CDR2 is SMNVEV in the germline V gene (reference sequence). V lost 3 bases, J lost 8 bases, and 16 bases lay in between. This CDR3 has 14 residues. The DNA of the CDR3 is TGTGCCAGCAGTTTTTCCGCAGGGGAACAAGGCTACACCTTC. Translating gives CASSFSAGEQGYTF.